This T cell receptor (beta chain) was sequenced for a study of blood T cell repertoires in COVID-19. Background on the study: Both acute and convalescent COVID-19 samples were obtained from the United States, Italy and Spain. PBMCs, B-cell-depleted T cells, or T cells were the source of the cDNA or gDNA that made up the material.

Germline lookup yields CDR1 KGHDR and CDR2 SFDVKD. V lost 7 bases, J lost 3 bases, and 9 bases lay in between. This CDR3 has 12 amino acids. The authors' processing: Counts of nucleated cells, estimated from reference gene primer amplification, were obtained. Repertoires were generated with immunoSEQ multiplex PCR, while TCRdb's copy carries only in-frame clones and drops some. V, J and clone size were drawn from that table, and D and trimming were deduced from the DNA. The sample shows roughly 180,000 clones, over 70% of them seen only once. Sequencing used PBMCs or T cells enriched from blood (not recorded which). The sequence was obtained from a man aged 45-65 years who had recovered from COVID-19. The rearrangement links TRBV24-1 to TRBJ2-7; D uncertain. This CDR3 reads CATSQDYYEQYF. The CDR3 bases are TGTGCCACCAGCCAGGATTACTACGAGCAGTACTTC.